This T cell receptor (beta chain) was recorded in a study of blood T cell repertoires in COVID-19. Background on the study: Both acute and convalescent COVID-19 samples were obtained from the United States, Italy and Spain. PBMCs, B-cell-depleted T cells, or T cells were the source of the cDNA or gDNA that made up the material.

Per the original data handling: Nucleated cell number was recorded as an estimate derived from reference gene primer amplification. Clones were read by immunoSEQ multiplex PCR, and TCRdb kept only the in-frame ones, dropping some. For V, J and clone size, that table is used; D and trimming come from the DNA. Altogether about 150,000 clones are present, around four fifths being singletons, with the ten largest covering less than 2.5%. With 3 bases removed from V and 8 bases from J, the gap between germline ends came to 10 bases. The germline V gene has CDR1 SNHLY and CDR2 FYNNEI. The CDR3 consists of 13 residues.

The V and J genes are TRBV2 and TRBJ1-4; TRBD1 is a possible D gene (5 bases). Sequencing was done on a sample of peripheral blood. The source of this sequence is a man in his 70s with acute or convalescent COVID-19. The DNA of the CDR3 is TGTGCCAGCAGTGAGGATAACAGGGAAAAACTGTTTTTT. Encoded protein: CASSEDNREKLFF.